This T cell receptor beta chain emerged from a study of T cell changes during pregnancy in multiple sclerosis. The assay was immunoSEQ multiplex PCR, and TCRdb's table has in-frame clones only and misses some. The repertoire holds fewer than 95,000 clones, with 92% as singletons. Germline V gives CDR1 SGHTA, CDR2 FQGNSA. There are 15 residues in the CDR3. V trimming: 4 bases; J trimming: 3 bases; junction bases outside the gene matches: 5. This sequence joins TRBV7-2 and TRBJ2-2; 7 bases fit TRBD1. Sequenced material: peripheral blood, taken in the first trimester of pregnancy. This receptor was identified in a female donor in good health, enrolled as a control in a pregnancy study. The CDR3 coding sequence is TGTGCCAGCAGCTCTGAGGACAGGTACACCGGGGAGCTGTTTTTT. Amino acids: CASSSEDRYTGELFF.